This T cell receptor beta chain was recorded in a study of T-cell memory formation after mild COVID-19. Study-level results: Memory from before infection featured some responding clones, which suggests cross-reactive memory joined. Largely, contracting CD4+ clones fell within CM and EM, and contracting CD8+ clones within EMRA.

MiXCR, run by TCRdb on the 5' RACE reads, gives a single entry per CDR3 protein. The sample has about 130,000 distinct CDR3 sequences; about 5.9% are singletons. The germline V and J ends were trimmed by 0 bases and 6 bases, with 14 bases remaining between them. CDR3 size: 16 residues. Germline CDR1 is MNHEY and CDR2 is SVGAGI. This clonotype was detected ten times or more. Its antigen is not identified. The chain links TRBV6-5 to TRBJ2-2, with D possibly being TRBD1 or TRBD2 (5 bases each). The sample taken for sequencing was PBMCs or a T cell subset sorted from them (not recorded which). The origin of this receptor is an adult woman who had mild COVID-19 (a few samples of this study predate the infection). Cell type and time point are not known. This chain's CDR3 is CASSYSIGAQAGELFF. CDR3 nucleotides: TGTGCCAGCAGTTACTCGATCGGGGCACAAGCCGGGGAGCTGTTTTTT.